Listed below are T cell receptor beta chains from one sample, sequenced in a study of CD8+ T cells in alopecia areata. Libraries were prepared by immunoSEQ multiplex PCR; TCRdb keeps only in-frame clonotypes and omits some of them. The sample yields about 97,000 clones, roughly 41% seen once. Specimen: CD4+ T cells sorted from blood. The receptors derive from a human donor with alopecia areata. Each CDR3 is given without its conserved first and last residue. Each record gives: CDR3 protein, D gene, clone size, V gene, J gene. D genes are given only for firm matches. Only part of the rows carry a size: once, few, many, or a class if the clone is expanded.

cdr3_aa: ASSPRTGLSYEQY; d_call: TRBD1; clone_size: few; v_call: TRBV7-9; j_call: TRBJ2-7
cdr3_aa: ASSYSRGGDQPQH; d_call: NA; clone_size: once; v_call: TRBV6-5; j_call: TRBJ1-5
cdr3_aa: AWSVGPRTDTQY; d_call: NA; clone_size: NA; v_call: TRBV30; j_call: TRBJ2-3
cdr3_aa: ASSLDLGSQPQH; d_call: NA; clone_size: NA; v_call: TRBV7-2; j_call: TRBJ1-5
cdr3_aa: ATTLGGLQETQY; d_call: NA; clone_size: NA; v_call: TRBV6-5; j_call: TRBJ2-5
cdr3_aa: ASSQRTSGTYNEQF; d_call: TRBD2; clone_size: few; v_call: TRBV4-1; j_call: TRBJ2-1
cdr3_aa: ASSSLGGETQY; d_call: NA; clone_size: NA; v_call: TRBV7-8; j_call: TRBJ2-5
cdr3_aa: ASSHNRDTSYEQY; d_call: NA; clone_size: few; v_call: TRBV14; j_call: TRBJ2-7
cdr3_aa: ASSLVGLGNEQF; d_call: NA; clone_size: NA; v_call: TRBV7-9; j_call: TRBJ2-1
cdr3_aa: ASSSTGLSNQPQH; d_call: NA; clone_size: NA; v_call: TRBV5-1; j_call: TRBJ1-5
cdr3_aa: SVYVRAGAYEQY; d_call: TRBD2; clone_size: NA; v_call: TRBV29-1; j_call: TRBJ2-7
cdr3_aa: ASRNSGGGNEQF; d_call: NA; clone_size: NA; v_call: TRBV14; j_call: TRBJ2-1
cdr3_aa: AWTVGTGIVYEQY; d_call: NA; clone_size: few; v_call: TRBV30; j_call: TRBJ2-7
cdr3_aa: ASSLSSGRTHEQY; d_call: TRBD2; clone_size: few; v_call: TRBV7-9; j_call: NA
cdr3_aa: SVEEGDSTDTQY; d_call: NA; clone_size: NA; v_call: TRBV29-1; j_call: TRBJ2-3
cdr3_aa: SASRSYEQY; d_call: NA; clone_size: NA; v_call: TRBV20-1; j_call: TRBJ2-7
cdr3_aa: AIQPTGTDTQY; d_call: NA; clone_size: few; v_call: TRBV28; j_call: TRBJ2-3
cdr3_aa: SAIFYEQY; d_call: NA; clone_size: NA; v_call: TRBV20-1; j_call: TRBJ2-7
cdr3_aa: ASSVKRETTDTQY; d_call: NA; clone_size: NA; v_call: TRBV5-1; j_call: TRBJ2-3
cdr3_aa: SVAGSYNEQF; d_call: NA; clone_size: NA; v_call: TRBV29-1; j_call: TRBJ2-1
cdr3_aa: AWSFRAEQY; d_call: NA; clone_size: NA; v_call: TRBV30; j_call: TRBJ2-7
cdr3_aa: ASGGSHRTNEKLF; d_call: NA; clone_size: NA; v_call: TRBV2; j_call: TRBJ1-4
cdr3_aa: ASSPRGKQGLQY; d_call: NA; clone_size: NA; v_call: TRBV7-3; j_call: TRBJ2-3
cdr3_aa: ASRKHSGVLGPQH; d_call: NA; clone_size: few; v_call: TRBV28; j_call: TRBJ1-5
cdr3_aa: ASSLDILTSIHEQY; d_call: TRBD2; clone_size: NA; v_call: TRBV5-4; j_call: TRBJ2-7
cdr3_aa: ASSWSQAAYNEQF; d_call: NA; clone_size: NA; v_call: TRBV7-2; j_call: TRBJ2-1
cdr3_aa: ASSSKDRKNSPLH; d_call: NA; clone_size: few; v_call: TRBV21-1; j_call: TRBJ1-6
cdr3_aa: ASSLGPQSGNYEQY; d_call: TRBD2; clone_size: NA; v_call: TRBV5-1; j_call: TRBJ2-7
cdr3_aa: ASSPKYNEQF; d_call: NA; clone_size: many; v_call: TRBV7-2; j_call: TRBJ2-1
cdr3_aa: ASRFQHLAGGTDTQY; d_call: TRBD2; clone_size: NA; v_call: TRBV5-1; j_call: TRBJ2-3
cdr3_aa: AWRRGLETDEQF; d_call: TRBD2; clone_size: NA; v_call: TRBV30; j_call: TRBJ2-1
cdr3_aa: ASKLGTRSNQPQH; d_call: NA; clone_size: NA; v_call: TRBV19; j_call: TRBJ1-5
cdr3_aa: ASSQGRTNYEQY; d_call: NA; clone_size: NA; v_call: TRBV4-3; j_call: TRBJ2-7
cdr3_aa: AWSVGAGYGYT; d_call: NA; clone_size: NA; v_call: TRBV30; j_call: TRBJ1-2
cdr3_aa: ASSPQAQNYGYT; d_call: NA; clone_size: NA; v_call: TRBV18; j_call: TRBJ1-2
cdr3_aa: ASNQGNEQF; d_call: NA; clone_size: few; v_call: TRBV19; j_call: TRBJ2-1
cdr3_aa: ASSVVPGQSSYEQY; d_call: NA; clone_size: few; v_call: TRBV6-1; j_call: TRBJ2-7
cdr3_aa: STRRYNEQF; d_call: NA; clone_size: NA; v_call: TRBV29-1; j_call: TRBJ2-1
cdr3_aa: ASSVGLAGIQETQY; d_call: TRBD2; clone_size: NA; v_call: TRBV5-4; j_call: TRBJ2-5
cdr3_aa: ASSQDMPRPDTQY; d_call: NA; clone_size: few; v_call: TRBV4-1; j_call: TRBJ2-3
cdr3_aa: ASSLNRGDNEQF; d_call: NA; clone_size: NA; v_call: TRBV5-1; j_call: TRBJ2-1
cdr3_aa: ASSPSGGATDTQY; d_call: TRBD2; clone_size: NA; v_call: TRBV4-2; j_call: TRBJ2-3
cdr3_aa: ASSFLGLVRDTQY; d_call: TRBD2; clone_size: NA; v_call: TRBV28; j_call: TRBJ2-3
cdr3_aa: ASGLDRRTDTQY; d_call: NA; clone_size: NA; v_call: TRBV27; j_call: TRBJ2-3
cdr3_aa: ASSVAWGTDTQY; d_call: NA; clone_size: NA; v_call: TRBV9; j_call: TRBJ2-3
cdr3_aa: ASSQASSGGAFEQY; d_call: TRBD2; clone_size: few; v_call: TRBV7-2; j_call: TRBJ2-7
cdr3_aa: ASSGTGHRFYT; d_call: TRBD1; clone_size: NA; v_call: TRBV6-6; j_call: TRBJ1-2
cdr3_aa: AWSVRGIVGYT; d_call: NA; clone_size: few; v_call: TRBV30; j_call: TRBJ1-2
cdr3_aa: ASSYTIDRPQH; d_call: NA; clone_size: NA; v_call: TRBV6-6; j_call: TRBJ1-5
cdr3_aa: ASSADRAQPQH; d_call: TRBD1; clone_size: NA; v_call: TRBV19; j_call: TRBJ1-5
cdr3_aa: ASSLDIPGGTNTGELF; d_call: TRBD2; clone_size: NA; v_call: TRBV5-1; j_call: TRBJ2-2
cdr3_aa: ASSFSAKQGDGYT; d_call: TRBD1; clone_size: NA; v_call: TRBV5-1; j_call: TRBJ1-2